These T cell receptor beta chains were read from a single sample in a study of T cell repertoires in cytomegalovirus infection. TCRdb analysed the reads with MiXCR anew, one entry per CDR3 protein. The table has 630,000 or so distinct CDR3 sequences, 20% to 30% seen once. The sequenced sample consisted of CD8+ T cells from PBMCs. The source of these receptors is a human donor in good health (CMV status not recorded). Some clones in this sample may be carry-over from other donors' samples. Both conserved end residues are part of each CDR3. D genes are given only for firm matches. Only part of the rows carry a size: once, few, many, or a class if the clone is expanded.

size: .; D: .; length: 16; V: TRBV4-1; J: TRBJ2-1; DNA: TGCGCCAGCAGCCAAAACCCGGGAGTCTCCTACAATGAGCAGTTCTTC; CDR3: CASSQNPGVSYNEQFF
size: .; D: .; length: 15; V: TRBV6-6; J: TRBJ2-2; DNA: TGTGCCAGCAGTCCAACCGGGTCCCCGGCGGGGGAGCTGTTTTTT; CDR3: CASSPTGSPAGELFF
size: few; D: .; length: 15; V: TRBV19; J: TRBJ2-1; DNA: TGTGCCAGTACATTTATATTCGGGGTCGGGAATGAGCAGTTCTTC; CDR3: CASTFIFGVGNEQFF
size: few; D: .; length: 16; V: TRBV20-1; J: TRBJ2-1; DNA: TGCAGTGCTAGGGATTCGGGGGCTAGCTCCTACAATGAGCAGTTCTTC; CDR3: CSARDSGASSYNEQFF
size: many; D: .; length: 15; V: TRBV12-5; J: TRBJ1-4; DNA: TGTGCTAGTGGTTTTTTCACTGGAACTAATGAAAAACTGTTTTTT; CDR3: CASGFFTGTNEKLFF
size: .; D: TRBD1; length: 14; V: TRBV7-9; J: TRBJ1-2; DNA: TGTGCCAGCAGCCTAACAGGGGGGGACTATGGCTACACCTTC; CDR3: CASSLTGGDYGYTF
size: few; D: .; length: 15; V: TRBV6-5; J: TRBJ2-5; DNA: TGTGCCAGCAGTTACTGGGGGGCCTTGGAAGAGACCCAGTACTTC; CDR3: CASSYWGALEETQYF
size: few; D: .; length: 12; V: TRBV6-2/TRBV6-3; J: TRBJ2-1; DNA: TGTGCCAGCAGCCGTACTGACGATGAGCAGTTCTTC; CDR3: CASSRTDDEQFF
size: few; D: .; length: 15; V: TRBV4-3; J: TRBJ2-2; DNA: TGCGCCAGCAGCATATACGGACAAAACACCGGGGAGCTGTTTTTT; CDR3: CASSIYGQNTGELFF
size: .; D: TRBD1; length: 14; V: TRBV19; J: TRBJ1-5; DNA: TGTGCCAGTAGTACCCGGGACAGTTCCCAGCCCCAGCATTTT; CDR3: CASSTRDSSQPQHF
size: many; D: .; length: 13; V: TRBV4-1; J: TRBJ1-5; DNA: TGCGCCAGCAGCCGAGGGAGCGGTCAGCCCCAGCATTTT; CDR3: CASSRGSGQPQHF
size: few; D: .; length: 16; V: TRBV28; J: TRBJ1-5; DNA: TGTGCCAGCAGTACCCCCACCACAGGGCCCAATCAGCCCCAGCATTTT; CDR3: CASSTPTTGPNQPQHF
size: .; D: .; length: 15; V: TRBV19; J: TRBJ2-1; DNA: TGTGCCAGTAGTATAGGACGGGGGGCATACAATGAGCAGTTCTTC; CDR3: CASSIGRGAYNEQFF
size: .; D: .; length: 16; V: TRBV14; J: TRBJ1-5; DNA: TGTGCCAGCAGCCAAGATCGAACGGCCTATAATCAGCCCCAGCATTTT; CDR3: CASSQDRTAYNQPQHF
size: many; D: TRBD2; length: 15; V: TRBV7-2; J: TRBJ2-3; DNA: TGTGCCAGCATCCTCCGACTAGCGGGGGCAGATACGCAGTATTTT; CDR3: CASILRLAGADTQYF
size: few; D: .; length: 14; V: TRBV29-1; J: TRBJ1-2; DNA: TGCAGCGCTGGTCGTGTGACCTCTAACTATGGCTACACCTTC; CDR3: CSAGRVTSNYGYTF
size: few; D: .; length: 14; V: TRBV7-9; J: TRBJ2-1; DNA: TGTGCCAGCAGCTTGGAGGGGGGACAGAATGAGCAGTTCTTC; CDR3: CASSLEGGQNEQFF
size: .; D: TRBD1; length: 16; V: TRBV25-1; J: TRBJ1-2; DNA: TGTGCCAGCAGTGAATACTTCGCGGGACAGCTTGATGGCTACACCTTC; CDR3: CASSEYFAGQLDGYTF
size: .; D: TRBD1; length: 15; V: TRBV10-2; J: TRBJ1-5; DNA: TGCGCCAGTGACATCCGGGACAGGGAGCCTCGGCCCCAGCATTTT; CDR3: CASDIRDREPRPQHF
size: .; D: .; length: 16; V: TRBV9; J: TRBJ2-3; DNA: TGTGCCAGCAGCCCCCGGGCCCCTTTTGGGGCAGATACGCAGTATTTT; CDR3: CASSPRAPFGADTQYF
size: few; D: .; length: 15; V: TRBV29-1; J: TRBJ2-1; DNA: TGCAGCGTGACCTCCGCGGGGAAGCTGGTGAATGAGCAGTTCTTC; CDR3: CSVTSAGKLVNEQFF
size: .; D: .; length: 14; V: TRBV19; J: TRBJ1-1; DNA: TGTGCCAGTAGTATGGTCAGGGCGGGCACTGAAGCTTTCTTT; CDR3: CASSMVRAGTEAFF
size: .; D: .; length: 14; V: TRBV6-5; J: TRBJ2-2; DNA: TGTGCCAGCAGTTGGAAAGGGGATCCCGGGGAGCTGTTTTTT; CDR3: CASSWKGDPGELFF
size: many; D: .; length: 14; V: TRBV27; J: TRBJ2-1; DNA: TGTGCCAGCAGTTTAAAGGGACCCTACAATGAGCAGTTCTTC; CDR3: CASSLKGPYNEQFF
size: many; D: TRBD2; length: 18; V: TRBV12-5; J: TRBJ2-5; DNA: TGTGCTAGTGGTTCGCAGGGGGAGGTAGCGGGGGGCGGAGAGACCCAGTACTTC; CDR3: CASGSQGEVAGGGETQYF
size: few; D: .; length: 14; V: TRBV29-1; J: TRBJ2-1; DNA: TGCAGCGTTTTTGGTGAGACAGGTTACAATGAGCAGTTCTTC; CDR3: CSVFGETGYNEQFF
size: .; D: TRBD1; length: 14; V: TRBV27; J: TRBJ1-2; DNA: TGTGCCAGCACCCCCACAGGGGCGCTCTATGGCTACACCTTC; CDR3: CASTPTGALYGYTF
size: few; D: .; length: 10; V: TRBV2; J: TRBJ2-5; DNA: TGTGCCGGGCAGTTGGGGGCCCAGTACTTC; CDR3: CAGQLGAQYF
size: .; D: TRBD2; length: 15; V: TRBV20-1; J: TRBJ2-3; DNA: TGCAGTGCTAGAGGACTAGCGGGGGGAATAGATACGCAGTATTTT; CDR3: CSARGLAGGIDTQYF
size: many; D: TRBD1; length: 12; V: TRBV12-3/TRBV12-4; J: TRBJ2-3; DNA: TGTGCCAGCAGTACGACAGGGGATATTCAGTATTTT; CDR3: CASSTTGDIQYF
size: .; D: .; length: 15; V: TRBV19; J: TRBJ2-1; DNA: TGTGCCAGTAGTCTATTACTGAGGGCCAACGTTGAGCAGTTCTTC; CDR3: CASSLLLRANVEQFF
size: few; D: .; length: 12; V: TRBV20-1; J: TRBJ1-6; DNA: TGCAGTGCTAGACTTGGGAATTCACCCCTCCACTTT; CDR3: CSARLGNSPLHF
size: few; D: TRBD1; length: 13; V: TRBV7-2; J: TRBJ1-2; DNA: TGTGCCATCACCAGGGGGGGCGCGGGTGGCTACACCTTC; CDR3: CAITRGGAGGYTF
size: many; D: TRBD1; length: 15; V: TRBV7-6; J: TRBJ2-5; DNA: TGTGCCAGCAGCCCGGCGCGACAGGGCCGGGAGACCCAGTACTTC; CDR3: CASSPARQGRETQYF
size: .; D: TRBD1; length: 16; V: TRBV25-1; J: TRBJ1-5; DNA: TGTGCCAGCAGTGTTGGGACAGGGAATAGCAATCAGCCCCAGCATTTT; CDR3: CASSVGTGNSNQPQHF
size: .; D: TRBD1; length: 14; V: TRBV10-3; J: TRBJ1-4; DNA: TGTGCCATCAGTGAACAGGGGGCGGCTGAAAAACTGTTTTTT; CDR3: CAISEQGAAEKLFF
size: few; D: .; length: 11; V: TRBV14; J: TRBJ1-1; DNA: TGTGCCAGCAGCCTTGGGTCCCGGGCTTTCTTT; CDR3: CASSLGSRAFF
size: .; D: .; length: 19; V: TRBV6-2/TRBV6-3; J: TRBJ1-5; DNA: TGTGCCAGCAGGTCCCATTTCCGGACGCCGGACAACCCAAATCAGCCCCAGCATTTT; CDR3: CASRSHFRTPDNPNQPQHF
size: few; D: .; length: 13; V: TRBV6-4; J: TRBJ1-2; DNA: TGTGCCAGCAGTGACTCTGTGGGGTATGGCTACACCTTC; CDR3: CASSDSVGYGYTF
size: .; D: .; length: 16; V: TRBV14; J: TRBJ2-1; DNA: TGTGCCAGCAGCCACCCGTGGAGAGGATCCTACAATGAGCAGTTCTTC; CDR3: CASSHPWRGSYNEQFF
size: few; D: TRBD2; length: 15; V: TRBV6-2/TRBV6-3; J: TRBJ2-1; DNA: TGTGCCAGCACCGCACTAGCGGGGGGGCCGGACCGGCAGTTCTTC; CDR3: CASTALAGGPDRQFF
size: many; D: .; length: 13; V: TRBV7-2; J: TRBJ2-5; DNA: TGTGCCAGCAGCTTAAACCCTGCAGAGACCCAGTACTTC; CDR3: CASSLNPAETQYF
size: few; D: TRBD1; length: 14; V: TRBV2; J: TRBJ2-1; DNA: TGTGCCATTCACTTCGGACAGGGGGCGAATGAGCAGTTCTTC; CDR3: CAIHFGQGANEQFF
size: .; D: .; length: 14; V: TRBV13; J: TRBJ2-3; DNA: TGTGCCAGCAGCTTGAGGAGGGGCCTTGGTACGCAGTATTTT; CDR3: CASSLRRGLGTQYF
size: .; D: TRBD1; length: 15; V: TRBV7-6; J: TRBJ1-2; DNA: TGTGCCAGCAGCGAGTTAGGAGGGGGCGACTATGGCTACACCTTC; CDR3: CASSELGGGDYGYTF
size: .; D: TRBD1; length: 15; V: TRBV20-1; J: TRBJ1-5; DNA: TGCAGTGCTAGGGGGGGACAGATCAACAATCAGCCCCAGCATTTT; CDR3: CSARGGQINNQPQHF
size: many; D: TRBD2; length: 15; V: TRBV4-1; J: TRBJ2-3; DNA: TGCGCCAGCAGCCAAGAATTACCGGGGGGAGATACGCAGTATTTT; CDR3: CASSQELPGGDTQYF
size: few; D: .; length: 15; V: TRBV15; J: TRBJ2-6; DNA: TGTGCCACCAGCAGAGATGAGTCTGGGGCCAACGTCCTGACTTTC; CDR3: CATSRDESGANVLTF
size: .; D: TRBD1; length: 15; V: TRBV7-2; J: TRBJ2-5; DNA: TGTGCCAGCAGTCAAAACAGGGGGGCCATGGAGACCCAGTACTTC; CDR3: CASSQNRGAMETQYF
size: few; D: TRBD2; length: 14; V: TRBV7-2; J: TRBJ2-4; DNA: TGTGCCAGCAGCTTAGACGGGGGGGAGAACATTCAGTACTTC; CDR3: CASSLDGGENIQYF
size: few; D: .; length: 19; V: TRBV7-2; J: TRBJ1-3; DNA: TGTGCCAGCAGCTTATATGAAAGGGTGTCGGAGGGACCTGGAAACACCATATATTTT; CDR3: CASSLYERVSEGPGNTIYF
size: .; D: TRBD1; length: 16; V: TRBV5-5; J: TRBJ2-1; DNA: TGTGCCAGCAGCTCACCGGACAGGGGGCCATACAATGAGCAGTTCTTC; CDR3: CASSSPDRGPYNEQFF
size: few; D: .; length: 16; V: TRBV6-6; J: TRBJ2-3; DNA: TGTGCCAGCAGTTACATCAGGGGGGTAGGCACAGATACGCAGTATTTT; CDR3: CASSYIRGVGTDTQYF
size: .; D: .; length: 16; V: TRBV25-1; J: TRBJ1-2; DNA: TGTGCCAGCAGTGAATATTTCGGCAACCAGAACGATGGCTACACCTTC; CDR3: CASSEYFGNQNDGYTF
size: many; D: .; length: 17; V: TRBV4-1; J: TRBJ2-1; DNA: TGCGCCAGCAGCCTATACCAAGCCGGGACGACGGATGGTGAGCAGTTCTTC; CDR3: CASSLYQAGTTDGEQFF
size: .; D: .; length: 12; V: TRBV12-3/TRBV12-4; J: TRBJ2-3; DNA: TGTGCCAGCAGTTTTGTACTGACAGCGCAGTATTTT; CDR3: CASSFVLTAQYF
size: few; D: TRBD1; length: 16; V: TRBV7-2; J: TRBJ1-1; DNA: TGTGCCAGCAGCACGCCCAAGACAGGGGAGGGCACTGAAGCTTTCTTT; CDR3: CASSTPKTGEGTEAFF
size: .; D: TRBD2; length: 16; V: TRBV6-5; J: TRBJ2-4; DNA: TGTGCCAGCAGTTACACTAGCGGACTAGCCAAAAACATTCAGTACTTC; CDR3: CASSYTSGLAKNIQYF
size: .; D: TRBD2; length: 15; V: TRBV9; J: TRBJ2-3; DNA: TGTGCCAGCAGTCATTCCGGGACTAGCGGGGTTACGCAGTATTTT; CDR3: CASSHSGTSGVTQYF
size: many; D: TRBD1; length: 14; V: TRBV6-2/TRBV6-3; J: TRBJ1-5; DNA: TGTGCCAGCAGAACAACAGGGGGAGATCAGCCCCAGCATTTT; CDR3: CASRTTGGDQPQHF